The present T cell receptor (beta chain) was sequenced within a study of T cells in localized non-small cell lung cancer. From germline, CDR1 is LNHDA and CDR2 SQIVND (reference sequence). The CDR3 has 15 amino acids. V lost 5 bases to trimming and J lost 2 bases; unmatched junction nucleotides: 8. In regard to this clone: Antigen specificity is unknown.

Study results and caveats: Heterogeneity remains possible, as sequencing covered one tumor region only. Adjacent lung was found to contain a median roughly 60 of the top 100 tumor clones.

Clones were read by immunoSEQ multiplex PCR, and TCRdb kept only the in-frame ones, dropping some. Among over 1,400 clones listed, about 40% were seen once. Specimen: lung tumor tissue, collected before any cancer treatment. This clonotype was sampled from a male donor aged 60 or over with stage I squamous cell lung carcinoma. The chain joins TRBV19 to TRBJ2-5; 7 nucleotides agree with TRBD2. This chain's CDR3 is CASSGRDYGQETQYF. In DNA form, the CDR3 reads TGTGCCAGTAGTGGCCGGGACTACGGACAAGAGACCCAGTACTTC.